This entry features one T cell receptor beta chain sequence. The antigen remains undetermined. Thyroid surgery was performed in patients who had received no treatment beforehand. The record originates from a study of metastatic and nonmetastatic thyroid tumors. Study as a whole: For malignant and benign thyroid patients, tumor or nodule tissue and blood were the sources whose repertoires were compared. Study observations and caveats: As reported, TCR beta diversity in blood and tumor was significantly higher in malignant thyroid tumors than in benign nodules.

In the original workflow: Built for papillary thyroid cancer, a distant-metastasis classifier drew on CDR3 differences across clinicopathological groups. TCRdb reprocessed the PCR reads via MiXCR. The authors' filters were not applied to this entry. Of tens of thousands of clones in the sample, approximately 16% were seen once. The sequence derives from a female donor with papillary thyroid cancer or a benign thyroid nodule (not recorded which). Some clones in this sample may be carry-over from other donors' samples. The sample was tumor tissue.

CDR3 coding DNA: TGCAGTGCTAGAGACCATAGACTAGCTAGTTACTACGAGCAGTACTTC. The encoded protein is CSARDHRLASYYEQYF. The J gene is TRBJ2-7, the V gene TRBV20-1, with TRBD2 matching over 7 bases. The CDR3 runs to 16 residues. Germline V gene lookup returns CDR1 DFQATT and CDR2 SNEGSKA (reference sequence). With 0 bases clipped from V and 3 bases from J, the junction kept 11 bases outside the gene matches.